This T cell receptor beta chain appears in the sequencing data of a study of post-analysis software for immune sequencing data. Overall study results and limits: TRBV5-6, TRBV5-1 and TRBV20-1 belonged to a set of about 5 TRBV segments that were more frequent in patients than controls. Significantly lower normalized Chao1 diversity was found in patients with multiple sclerosis relative to controls.

A word on this clonotype: Its antigen is currently unknown.

Germline-derived CDR1 and CDR2 are MNHEY and SMNVEV (reference sequence). The CDR3 has 12 amino acids. V was clipped by 9 bases and J by 4 bases, with 11 bases between them. The TCR beta cDNA libraries contained unique molecular identifiers. TCRdb itself ran the PCR reads through MiXCR, one entry per CDR3 protein. The sample consists of roughly 730,000 distinct CDR3 sequences, around 27% of them appearing once. The V and J genes are TRBV27 and TRBJ2-3, with unresolved D. The origin of this receptor is a girl aged 10 to 17 with multiple sclerosis. Sequencing was performed on blood. For the CDR3, the DNA is TGTGCCAGTGGGCGTACCTCAGATACGCAGTATTTT. Protein product: CASGRTSDTQYF.